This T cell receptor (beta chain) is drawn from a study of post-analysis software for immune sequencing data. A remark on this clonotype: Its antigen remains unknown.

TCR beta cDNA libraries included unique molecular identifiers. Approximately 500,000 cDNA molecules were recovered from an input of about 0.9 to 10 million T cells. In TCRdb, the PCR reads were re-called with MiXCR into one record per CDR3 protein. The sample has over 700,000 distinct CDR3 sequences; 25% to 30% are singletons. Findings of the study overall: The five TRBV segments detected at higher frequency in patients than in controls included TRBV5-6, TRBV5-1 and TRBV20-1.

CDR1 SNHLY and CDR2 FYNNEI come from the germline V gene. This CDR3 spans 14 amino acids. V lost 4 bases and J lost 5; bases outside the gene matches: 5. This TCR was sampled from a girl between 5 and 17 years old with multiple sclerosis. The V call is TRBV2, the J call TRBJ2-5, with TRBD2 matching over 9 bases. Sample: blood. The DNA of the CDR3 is TGTGCCAGCAGTGGGGGGACTAGCAGGGAGACCCAGTACTTC. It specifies CASSGGTSRETQYF.